The following is a T cell receptor beta chain sequence with its context. Its antigen remains unidentified. Amplification yielded TCR beta CDR3 regions, with RNA transcripts as the source. The study used the HTBI primer set for a first-round RT-PCR of the TCR CDR3. TCRdb recomputed calls from the multiplex PCR reads with MiXCR, one row per CDR3 protein. The table has about 420,000 distinct CDR3 sequences, roughly an eighth seen once; the top ten hold 5.3%. The CDR3 runs to 14 residues. V lost 4 bases to trimming and J lost 3 bases, with 13 bases between them. Germline V gene data show CDR1 as SGHRS and CDR2 as YFSETQ. The data were obtained in a study of T cells in Graves' hyperthyroidism and ophthalmopathy. Study-wide background: Peripheral blood was taken when the disease was first diagnosed, before any treatment began.

Overall study results and limits: Separating ophthalmopathy from stable hyperthyroidism was achieved by a 13 V-J model.

Sequencing was performed on blood. This receptor was identified in a woman aged 18 to 35 with Graves' hyperthyroidism. V usage is TRBV5-1 and J usage is TRBJ1-1, with TRBD1 as a possible D gene (5 bases). CDR3 DNA sequence: TGCGCCAGCAGCGTGGGGACGTTGGACACTGAAGCTTTCTTT. It specifies CASSVGTLDTEAFF.